A selection of T cell receptor beta chains follows, all from one sample in a study of CD8+ T cells in alopecia areata. Using immunoSEQ multiplex PCR, the repertoire was profiled, and TCRdb retains in-frame clones only, with some absent. The table has fewer than 150,000 clones, approximately 52% seen once; the top ten hold roughly 30%. Source: CD8+ T cells sorted from blood, taken at week 4, from a patient treated with tofacitinib. The source of these receptors is a human donor with alopecia areata. The CDR3 runs from the conserved cysteine through the conserved F or W. The D gene is left open where the match is weak. Some rows have no size entry. The others give once, few or many, or a class for an expanded clone.

j_gene: TRBJ2-1
v_gene: TRBV7-9
abundance: -
d_gene: TRBD2
CDR3nt: TGTGCCAGCAGCTCCGTAGCGGGGGGGCCCGACAATGAGCAGTTCTTC
CDR3aa: CASSSVAGGPDNEQFF

j_gene: TRBJ1-4
v_gene: TRBV29-1
abundance: -
d_gene: -
CDR3nt: TGCAGCGGCGGACAGTTCAATGAAAAACTGTTTTTT
CDR3aa: CSGGQFNEKLFF

j_gene: TRBJ1-1
v_gene: TRBV5-1
abundance: -
d_gene: TRBD1
CDR3nt: TGCGCCAGCAGCTTCCGGACAGGGGGGACTGAAGCTTTCTTT
CDR3aa: CASSFRTGGTEAFF

j_gene: TRBJ2-5
v_gene: TRBV20-1
abundance: -
d_gene: -
CDR3nt: TGCAGTGCTCTGGGCGAGACCCAGTACTTC
CDR3aa: CSALGETQYF

j_gene: TRBJ2-3
v_gene: TRBV11-3
abundance: -
d_gene: TRBD2
CDR3nt: TGTGCCAGCAGCTCCGGTAGCGGGGAGTTCACAGATACGCAGTATTTT
CDR3aa: CASSSGSGEFTDTQYF

j_gene: TRBJ2-7
v_gene: TRBV11-2
abundance: -
d_gene: -
CDR3nt: TGTGCCAGCAGCTTATCGGGCGGTCGCCTTTACGAGCAGTACTTC
CDR3aa: CASSLSGGRLYEQYF

j_gene: TRBJ2-7
v_gene: TRBV29-1
abundance: -
d_gene: TRBD1
CDR3nt: TGCAGCGTTGAAGATGGGTCAGGGGGCAGGAGCGAGCAGTACTTC
CDR3aa: CSVEDGSGGRSEQYF

j_gene: TRBJ2-1
v_gene: TRBV7-3
abundance: -
d_gene: TRBD2
CDR3nt: TGTGCCAGCAGCCCCCCGGGGGCTAGCGGGTACAATGAGCAGTTCTTC
CDR3aa: CASSPPGASGYNEQFF

j_gene: TRBJ1-5
v_gene: TRBV27
abundance: few
d_gene: -
CDR3nt: TGTGCCAGCAGTTATCGAGACGGTACCAATCAGCCCCAGCATTTT
CDR3aa: CASSYRDGTNQPQHF

j_gene: TRBJ1-1
v_gene: TRBV5-1
abundance: -
d_gene: -
CDR3nt: TGCGCCAGCAGCCCCCTGCGCCCGGACACTGAAGCTTTCTTT
CDR3aa: CASSPLRPDTEAFF

j_gene: TRBJ1-1
v_gene: TRBV7-9
abundance: -
d_gene: -
CDR3nt: TGTGCCAGCAGCTCACCCGGTGACAGAGGTGAAGCTTTCTTT
CDR3aa: CASSSPGDRGEAFF

j_gene: TRBJ1-1
v_gene: TRBV5-6
abundance: -
d_gene: -
CDR3nt: TGTGCCAGCAGCTTAGACGGGTTGGAGGCTTTCTTT
CDR3aa: CASSLDGLEAFF

j_gene: TRBJ2-1
v_gene: TRBV5-6
abundance: -
d_gene: TRBD1
CDR3nt: TGTGCCAGCAGCTTGGCGGGACAGATGGGCCATGAGCAGTTCTTC
CDR3aa: CASSLAGQMGHEQFF

j_gene: TRBJ2-1
v_gene: TRBV29-1
abundance: few
d_gene: TRBD1
CDR3nt: TGCAGCGTTGATACGGGACAGGGTACCTACAATGAGCAGTTCTTC
CDR3aa: CSVDTGQGTYNEQFF

j_gene: TRBJ2-7
v_gene: TRBV25-1
abundance: -
d_gene: -
CDR3nt: TGTGCCAGCAGTGACGGGGGACGGCGAGGGCAGTACTTC
CDR3aa: CASSDGGRRGQYF

j_gene: TRBJ2-1
v_gene: TRBV7-2
abundance: -
d_gene: -
CDR3nt: TGTGCCAGCAGCAATAGGGGGAGCTCCTACAATGAGCAGTTCTTC
CDR3aa: CASSNRGSSYNEQFF

j_gene: TRBJ2-1
v_gene: TRBV7-9
abundance: -
d_gene: -
CDR3nt: TGTGCCAGCAGCCCCGAGAACTACAATGAGCAGTTCTTC
CDR3aa: CASSPENYNEQFF

j_gene: TRBJ1-5
v_gene: TRBV4-1
abundance: -
d_gene: TRBD1
CDR3nt: TGCGCCAGCAGCATATACCCGCCGGGACAGGGAACTCAGCCCCAGCATTTT
CDR3aa: CASSIYPPGQGTQPQHF

j_gene: TRBJ1-4
v_gene: TRBV5-1
abundance: few
d_gene: -
CDR3nt: TGCGCCAGCAGCTTGTTGTGGGACTCAGGTGAAAAACTGTTTTTT
CDR3aa: CASSLLWDSGEKLFF

j_gene: TRBJ1-1
v_gene: TRBV7-9
abundance: few
d_gene: -
CDR3nt: TGTGCCAGCAGCCCATTTGGGGGGAACACTGAAGCTTTCTTT
CDR3aa: CASSPFGGNTEAFF

j_gene: TRBJ2-5
v_gene: TRBV30
abundance: once
d_gene: -
CDR3nt: TGTGCCTGGAGTGAGTGGAAACAGGGAGGAGAGACCCAGTACTTC
CDR3aa: CAWSEWKQGGETQYF

j_gene: TRBJ2-7
v_gene: TRBV29-1
abundance: few
d_gene: -
CDR3nt: TGCAGCGTTGATCGGGGTTCCTCCTACGAGCAGTACTTC
CDR3aa: CSVDRGSSYEQYF

j_gene: TRBJ1-1
v_gene: TRBV30
abundance: once
d_gene: -
CDR3nt: TGTGCCTCCACCCAAAACACTGAAGCTTTCTTT
CDR3aa: CASTQNTEAFF

j_gene: TRBJ1-5
v_gene: TRBV30
abundance: -
d_gene: -
CDR3nt: TGTGCCTGGAGTGAAGTGTCAGGGGATCAGCCCCAGCATTTT
CDR3aa: CAWSEVSGDQPQHF

j_gene: TRBJ2-5
v_gene: TRBV7-9
abundance: -
d_gene: -
CDR3nt: TGTGCCAGCAGCTTAAGGGACCCGGACTTGGAGACCCAGTACTTC
CDR3aa: CASSLRDPDLETQYF

j_gene: TRBJ2-1
v_gene: TRBV30
abundance: -
d_gene: TRBD2
CDR3nt: TGTGCCTGGACCCGTAGCGGGGGACCATTTTACAATGAGCAGTTCTTC
CDR3aa: CAWTRSGGPFYNEQFF

j_gene: TRBJ2-3
v_gene: TRBV9
abundance: -
d_gene: -
CDR3nt: TGTGCCAGCAGCGTAGCTGGGGAGCCAGATACGCAGTATTTT
CDR3aa: CASSVAGEPDTQYF

j_gene: TRBJ2-3
v_gene: TRBV4-1
abundance: -
d_gene: TRBD1
CDR3nt: TGCGCCAGCAGCCAGGAAACGACAGGGGGACTCACAGATACGCAGTATTTT
CDR3aa: CASSQETTGGLTDTQYF

j_gene: TRBJ1-1
v_gene: TRBV29-1
abundance: -
d_gene: -
CDR3nt: TGCAGCGGTTGGGTGCACACTGAAGCTTTCTTT
CDR3aa: CSGWVHTEAFF

j_gene: TRBJ1-5
v_gene: TRBV19
abundance: -
d_gene: TRBD1
CDR3nt: TGTGCCACCCGCCAGGGGGGCAATCAGCCCCAGCATTTT
CDR3aa: CATRQGGNQPQHF

j_gene: TRBJ2-1
v_gene: TRBV23-1
abundance: -
d_gene: -
CDR3nt: TGCGCCAGCAGTCAATTTAGGCTAGCGTCTTACAATGAGCAGTTCTTC
CDR3aa: CASSQFRLASYNEQFF

j_gene: TRBJ1-2
v_gene: TRBV15
abundance: -
d_gene: -
CDR3nt: TGTGCCACCAGCAGCGGTGACACTCACGGTGGCTACACCTTC
CDR3aa: CATSSGDTHGGYTF

j_gene: TRBJ2-1
v_gene: TRBV2
abundance: -
d_gene: -
CDR3nt: TGTGCCAGCAGTGGCACAATGTCCTACAATGAGCAGTTCTTC
CDR3aa: CASSGTMSYNEQFF

j_gene: TRBJ1-1
v_gene: TRBV9
abundance: -
d_gene: -
CDR3nt: TGTGCCAGCAGCGTAGTTGTTGGGGGCGTGGACACTGAAGCTTTCTTT
CDR3aa: CASSVVVGGVDTEAFF

j_gene: TRBJ2-3
v_gene: TRBV30
abundance: -
d_gene: TRBD1
CDR3nt: TGTGCCTGGAGTGGGACAGGGGGCCCCGGGGACACAGATACGCAGTATTTT
CDR3aa: CAWSGTGGPGDTDTQYF

j_gene: TRBJ1-2
v_gene: TRBV29-1
abundance: medium-sized
d_gene: -
CDR3nt: TGCAGCGCAAGAGACAATGTGGGCTATGGCTACACCTTC
CDR3aa: CSARDNVGYGYTF

j_gene: TRBJ1-2
v_gene: TRBV29-1
abundance: few
d_gene: TRBD1
CDR3nt: TGCAGCGTTTATCCGGGACAGGGGACTTTGGGCTATGGCTACACCTTC
CDR3aa: CSVYPGQGTLGYGYTF

j_gene: TRBJ2-5
v_gene: TRBV9
abundance: few
d_gene: -
CDR3nt: TGTGCCAGCAGCGTTCAAGGGACGGCAGGAGAGACCCAGTACTTC
CDR3aa: CASSVQGTAGETQYF

j_gene: TRBJ2-1
v_gene: TRBV6-1
abundance: -
d_gene: -
CDR3nt: TGTGCCAGCAGTGTCGTAGGGGTTAGGTCCTACAATGAGCAGTTCTTC
CDR3aa: CASSVVGVRSYNEQFF

j_gene: TRBJ2-5
v_gene: TRBV9
abundance: -
d_gene: TRBD1
CDR3nt: TGTGCCAGCAGCGTAGACAGGGGAGAGACCCAGTACTTC
CDR3aa: CASSVDRGETQYF

j_gene: TRBJ1-2
v_gene: TRBV9
abundance: -
d_gene: -
CDR3nt: TGTGCCAGCAGGGATCTAGGGGGCTATGGCTACACCTTC
CDR3aa: CASRDLGGYGYTF

j_gene: TRBJ2-1
v_gene: TRBV7-9
abundance: -
d_gene: -
CDR3nt: TGTGCCATCCGAGGGGGGGACAGGAATGAGCAGTTCTTC
CDR3aa: CAIRGGDRNEQFF

j_gene: TRBJ2-5
v_gene: TRBV6-5
abundance: -
d_gene: TRBD2
CDR3nt: TGTGCCAGCAGTTGGTTCGGCGGGGGGGCCGAAGAGACCCAGTACTTC
CDR3aa: CASSWFGGGAEETQYF

j_gene: TRBJ2-3
v_gene: TRBV11-2
abundance: -
d_gene: -
CDR3nt: TGTGCCAGCAGCCCAACCGGAGATACGCAGTATTTT
CDR3aa: CASSPTGDTQYF

j_gene: TRBJ2-1
v_gene: TRBV5-1
abundance: -
d_gene: -
CDR3nt: TGCGCCAGCAGCTTGAACGGGGCTGAGCAGTTCTTC
CDR3aa: CASSLNGAEQFF

j_gene: TRBJ2-5
v_gene: TRBV27
abundance: -
d_gene: TRBD1
CDR3nt: TGTGCCAGCAGTCCTGACCGGGGACAGAGTGAAGAGACCCAGTACTTC
CDR3aa: CASSPDRGQSEETQYF

j_gene: TRBJ2-7
v_gene: TRBV30
abundance: -
d_gene: -
CDR3nt: TGTGCCTGGAGGCCAGCGAGCTCCTACGAGCAGTACTTC
CDR3aa: CAWRPASSYEQYF

j_gene: TRBJ1-6
v_gene: TRBV2
abundance: few
d_gene: -
CDR3nt: TGTGCCAGCAGTGAAACCCCCAGGGGAGATCATAATTCACCCCTCCACTTT
CDR3aa: CASSETPRGDHNSPLHF

j_gene: TRBJ1-1
v_gene: TRBV30
abundance: -
d_gene: -
CDR3nt: TGTGCCTGGGGCATGACGGCGGGCACTGAAGCTTTCTTT
CDR3aa: CAWGMTAGTEAFF

j_gene: TRBJ1-1
v_gene: TRBV4-1
abundance: -
d_gene: -
CDR3nt: TGCGCCAGCAGCCAAGAGGGTCAGGGCAGCAACACTGAAGCTTTCTTT
CDR3aa: CASSQEGQGSNTEAFF

j_gene: TRBJ2-7
v_gene: TRBV7-8
abundance: -
d_gene: -
CDR3nt: TGTGCCAGCAGCTTGGGACTTAAGGAACGCTCTAGCTTC
CDR3aa: CASSLGLKERSSF

j_gene: TRBJ2-3
v_gene: TRBV29-1
abundance: -
d_gene: -
CDR3nt: TGCAGCGTTACAGATACGCAGTATTTT
CDR3aa: CSVTDTQYF

j_gene: TRBJ2-7
v_gene: TRBV29-1
abundance: -
d_gene: TRBD2
CDR3nt: TGCAGCGTTGAAGGGGGAGGGATCGGCTACGAGCAGTACTTC
CDR3aa: CSVEGGGIGYEQYF

j_gene: TRBJ2-7
v_gene: TRBV5-6
abundance: -
d_gene: -
CDR3nt: TGTGCCAGCAGAGCCACAGGGACCTACGAGCAGTACTTC
CDR3aa: CASRATGTYEQYF